The following is a TCR beta chain sequence with its context. This specimen belongs to a study of blood T cell repertoires in COVID-19. Study overall: The samples span acute and convalescent COVID-19 from the United States, Italy and Spain. T cells, B-cell-depleted T cells, or PBMCs provided the cDNA or gDNA that served as material.

From germline, CDR1 is SEHNR and CDR2 FQNEAQ (reference sequence). V dropped 8 bases and J dropped 3; count of bases not matched to a gene: 8. This CDR3 region has 14 residues. In the authors' workflow: Reference gene primer amplification gave estimated nucleated cell counts. Profiling relied on immunoSEQ multiplex PCR, and the TCRdb table lists in-frame clones only, not all of them. Clone size and the V and J calls come from that table; the DNA yielded D and trimming. The sample yields 300,000 to 350,000 clones, around 90% seen once. The sequencing input was peripheral blood. The rearrangement joins TRBV7-9 to TRBJ2-3; TRBD2 agrees at 7 bases. The TCR originated in a man aged 18 to 29 with active or convalescent COVID-19. This chain's CDR3 is CASRELATTDTQYF. CDR3 nucleotide sequence: TGTGCCAGCCGCGAACTAGCGACTACAGATACGCAGTATTTT. The full variable domain, in which reference TRBV7-9 and TRBJ2-3 provide the parts outside the CDR3, is DTGVSQNPRHKITKRGQNVTFRCDPISEHNRLYWYRQTLGQGPEFLTYFQNEAQLEKSRLLSDRFSAERPKGSFSTLEIQRTEQGDSAMYLCASRELATTDTQYFGPGTRLTVL.